Shown below are 2 T cell receptor beta chains from a single sample sequenced in a study of blood T cell repertoires in COVID-19. Libraries were prepared by immunoSEQ multiplex PCR; TCRdb keeps only in-frame clonotypes and omits some of them. The sample lists approximately 100,000 clones, approximately 83% seen once, with about 6.3% in the top ten. Sequencing used peripheral blood. These receptors were obtained from a man in his 60s with acute or convalescent COVID-19.

The gene calls are TRBV30 and TRBJ1-4; 8 bases agree with TRBD1. Germline assignment: CDR1 GTSNPN and CDR2 SVGIG (reference sequence). The J segment lost 5 bases and the V segment lost 4 bases, leaving 3 bases of the junction unmatched. The CDR3 is 13 residues long. CDR3 residues: CAWMHRGNEKLFF. The CDR3 nucleotides read TGTGCCTGGATGCACAGGGGGAATGAAAAACTGTTTTTT.

The J gene is TRBJ1-1, the V gene TRBV6-2 or TRBV6-3, with 12 bases lining up with TRBD1. CDR1 is MNHEY and CDR2 is SVGEGT in the germline V gene. V lost 5 bases to trimming and J lost 5 bases; unmatched junction nucleotides: 9. The CDR3 loop spans 16 amino acids. CDR3 sequence: CASSLGTGGFWTEAFF. In DNA, the CDR3 is TGTGCCAGCAGTCTCGGGACAGGGGGCTTTTGGACTGAAGCTTTCTTT.